Listed here are 15 T cell receptor beta chains from one sample, sequenced in a study of response to subunit inactivated influenza vaccine. TCRdb re-derived calls from the RT-PCR reads in MiXCR, one entry per CDR3 protein. The table lists about 540,000 distinct CDR3 sequences, roughly 25% of them singletons, with roughly 2.8% in the top ten. These data were also reused for a study on T cells expressing NK-cell markers. This second report adds: TCR beta cDNA was made by 5'RACE template switching with UMIs.

Sequencing used CD4+ T cells sorted from PBMCs, obtained approximately 12 days after vaccination. The origin of the receptors is a man over 45 who received an inactivated influenza vaccine.

J is TRBJ1-2 and V is TRBV2, with D tentatively TRBD1 (5 bases). With 5 bases removed from V and 0 bases from J, the gap between germline ends came to 10 bases. Germline-derived CDR1 and CDR2 are SNHLY and FYNNEI. The CDR3 is 14 amino acids. CDR3 nucleotide sequence: TGTGCCAGCAGTACAGACAGCACTAACTATGGCTACACCTTC. As protein: CASSTDSTNYGYTF.

The chain joins TRBV20-1 to TRBJ2-1, with 12 bases identical to TRBD2. The junction had 1 base not matched to a gene; V was cut back by 4 bases and J by 0 bases. The CDR3 consists of 15 residues. Germline loops: CDR1 DFQATT, CDR2 SNEGSKA (reference sequence). CDR3 in amino acids: CSATSGGGSYNEQFF. DNA for the CDR3: TGCAGTGCTACTAGCGGGGGGGGCTCCTACAATGAGCAGTTCTTC.

This clonotype was detected only a few times. The V call is TRBV3-1, the J call TRBJ2-7; D is perhaps TRBD1 (6 bases). Germline CDR1 reads LGHDT; CDR2 reads YNNKEL (reference sequence). The CDR3 covers 18 residues. V lost 4 bases and J lost 4, with 26 bases in between. Here the CDR3 DNA reads TGTGCCAGCAGCCCGACCTTACTAAACTTCCAGGGGCGATACGAGCAGTACTTC. Its protein is CASSPTLLNFQGRYEQYF.

The chain couples TRBV7-2 to TRBJ2-2, with TRBD1 matching over 8 bases. Germline loops: CDR1 SGHTA, CDR2 FQGNSA. V was pared by 5 bases and J by 5 bases, with 7 bases of the junction left unmatched. The CDR3 contains 15 residues. The CDR3 DNA reads as TGTGCCAGCAGCCGGACAGGGAGTTATACCGGGGAGCTGTTTTTT. Its protein product is CASSRTGSYTGELFF.

A few counts support this clonotype. This rearrangement joins TRBV2 to TRBJ2-2, with 10 bases aligning to TRBD2. Trimming at V came to 6 bases and at J to 3 bases, leaving 7 bases not matched to a gene. The CDR3 is 16 residues long. From germline, CDR1 is SNHLY and CDR2 FYNNEI. Here the CDR3 reads CASSSSGGAYTGELFF. CDR3 coding DNA: TGTGCCAGCAGCTCAAGCGGGGGGGCGTACACCGGGGAGCTGTTTTTT.

This clonotype was detected only a few times. The junction shows a germline mismatch at one end, possibly a read error. The CDR3 here is CSVDPDHETQYF. In nucleotides, the CDR3 is TGCAGCGTTGACCCGGACCACGAGACCCAGTACTTC. This chain joins TRBV29-1 and TRBJ2-5; D is uncertain. The CDR3 sequence is 12 residues long. Germline CDR1 SQVTM, CDR2 ANQGSEA.

CDR3 coding DNA: TGTGCCAGCAGCTTCGGCTGGGAGACCCAGTACTTC. It translates to CASSFGWETQYF. The chain employs TRBV7-8 and TRBJ2-5; D is ambiguous. CDR1 is SGHVS and CDR2 is FQNEAQ in the germline V gene. V was trimmed by 3 bases and J by 5 bases, leaving 7 bases between them. There are 12 residues in the CDR3.

This clonotype is a singleton in its sample. The V and J genes are TRBV7-2 and TRBJ2-7, with a tentative D call TRBD1 (5 bases). From germline, CDR1 is SGHTA and CDR2 FQGNSA. The V gene lost 5 bases and the J gene lost 3 bases, with 11 bases spanning the gap. The CDR3 has 13 amino acids. DNA of the CDR3: TGTGCCAGCAGCGCAAACAGGAACTACGAGCAGTACTTC. It codes for CASSANRNYEQYF.

This clonotype was seen only a few times. The chain recombines TRBV20-1 with TRBJ2-7, with D possibly TRBD2 on 5 matching bases. The V gene lost 1 base and the J gene lost 1 base, with 11 bases spanning the gap. In germline, CDR1 is DFQATT, CDR2 SNEGSKA (reference sequence). The CDR3 is 14 residues long. The CDR3 coding sequence is TGCAGTGCTAGAGGACCGGGAAGTTCCTACGAGCAGTACTTC. It codes for CSARGPGSSYEQYF.

The genes are TRBV18 and TRBJ2-2; a weak D match, TRBD1 (5 bases). Germline V lookup: CDR1 KGHSH, CDR2 LQKENI. V was clipped by 4 bases and J by 0 bases, with 12 bases between them. CDR3 size: 16 residues. CDR3 sequence (DNA): TGTGCCAGCTCACTACAGGACCTCGCGAACACCGGGGAGCTGTTTTTT. Encoded protein: CASSLQDLANTGELFF.

The CDR3 sequence: CASSLRGPGLAGALAHEQYF. CDR3 sequence (DNA): TGTGCCAGCAGCTTAAGAGGACCGGGACTAGCGGGTGCCTTGGCCCACGAGCAGTACTTC. The chain couples TRBV11-2 to TRBJ2-7; 12 bases align to TRBD2. This CDR3 has 20 amino acids. The J segment lost 5 bases and the V segment lost 2 bases, leaving 19 bases of the junction unmatched. Germline CDR1 is SGHAT and CDR2 is FQNNGV.

V and J are TRBV5-1 and TRBJ2-5, with D possibly TRBD2 on 5 matching bases. V dropped 0 bases and J dropped 5 bases, with 14 bases sitting between them. This CDR3 spans 15 amino acids. The germline gives CDR1 SGHRS, CDR2 YFSETQ. The DNA for the CDR3 is TGCGCCAGCAGCTTGGCCCCTGGGAGCGTGGAGACCCAGTACTTC. Amino acids: CASSLAPGSVETQYF.

This clonotype was observed a few times. The chain uses TRBV5-1 and TRBJ2-7; D not certain. Germline CDR1 is SGHRS and CDR2 is YFSETQ. With 7 bases removed from V and 3 bases from J, the gap between germline ends came to 14 bases. The CDR3 extends over 13 amino acids. The CDR3 loop is CASRVDGRYEQYF. CDR3 in DNA: TGCGCCAGCCGTGTAGACGGACGCTACGAGCAGTACTTC.

The V gene is TRBV7-9, the J gene TRBJ2-7, with TRBD1 matching 7 bases. The CDR3 spans 15 residues. J lost 5 bases, V lost 1 base, and 8 bases had no gene match. Germline CDR1 reads SEHNR; CDR2 reads FQNEAQ (reference sequence). CDR3 region: CASSLGLDRRDEQYF. In nucleotides, the CDR3 is TGTGCCAGCAGCTTAGGTTTGGACAGGCGGGACGAGCAGTACTTC.

V usage is TRBV29-1 and J usage is TRBJ2-7, with 9 bases aligning to TRBD1. The J segment lost 7 bases and the V segment lost 5 bases, leaving 15 bases of the junction unmatched. Germline V gene data show CDR1 as SQVTM and CDR2 as ANQGSEA. The CDR3 covers 15 residues. The DNA for the CDR3 is TGCAGCGTTAAACGAACCGGGACAGGGAATTGGGAGCAGTACTTC. This sequence encodes CSVKRTGTGNWEQYF.